This record looks at one TCR beta chain sequence and its context. This sample is drawn from a study of blood T cell repertoires in COVID-19. Sequencing was performed with immunoSEQ multiplex PCR; in TCRdb, only in-frame clones are kept and a portion is missing. The table has 200,000 to 300,000 clones, roughly 89% seen once. The V gene's germline CDR1 is SGHTA and CDR2 FQGNSA. The CDR3 contains 14 residues. The ends were cut back, 6 bases at V and 1 base at J, with 11 bases in the middle. Sample: PBMCs or T cells enriched from blood (not recorded which). The TCR sequence derives from a woman aged 25 to 45 with acute COVID-19. This chain connects TRBV7-2 to TRBJ2-3; D uncertain. CDR3 sequence (DNA): TGTGCCAGCAGGCGAACGGCGGGCACAGATACGCAGTATTTT. Encoded protein: CASRRTAGTDTQYF.